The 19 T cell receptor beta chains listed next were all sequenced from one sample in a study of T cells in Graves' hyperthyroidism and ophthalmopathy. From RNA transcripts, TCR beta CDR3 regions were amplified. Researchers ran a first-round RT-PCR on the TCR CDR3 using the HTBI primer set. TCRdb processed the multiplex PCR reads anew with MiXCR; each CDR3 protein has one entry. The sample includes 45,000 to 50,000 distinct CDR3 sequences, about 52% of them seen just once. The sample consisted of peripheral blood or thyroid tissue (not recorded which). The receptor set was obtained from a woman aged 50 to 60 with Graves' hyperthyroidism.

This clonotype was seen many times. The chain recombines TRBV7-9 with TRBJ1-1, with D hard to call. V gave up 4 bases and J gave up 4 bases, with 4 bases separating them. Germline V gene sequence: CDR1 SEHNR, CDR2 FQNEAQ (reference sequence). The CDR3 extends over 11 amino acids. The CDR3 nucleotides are TGTGCCAGCAGCTACGGCACTGAAGCTTTCTTT. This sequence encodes CASSYGTEAFF.

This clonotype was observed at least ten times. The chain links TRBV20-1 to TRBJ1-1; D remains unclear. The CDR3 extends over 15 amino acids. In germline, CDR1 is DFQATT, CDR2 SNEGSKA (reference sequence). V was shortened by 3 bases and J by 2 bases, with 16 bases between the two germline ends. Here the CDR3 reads CSARAPSGLNTEAFF. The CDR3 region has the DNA TGCAGTGCTAGGGCGCCTTCGGGCTTAAACACTGAAGCTTTCTTT.

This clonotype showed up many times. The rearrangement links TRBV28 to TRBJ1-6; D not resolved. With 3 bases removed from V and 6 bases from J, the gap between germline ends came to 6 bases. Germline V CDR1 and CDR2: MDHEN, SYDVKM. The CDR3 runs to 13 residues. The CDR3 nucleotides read TGTGCCAGCAGTTTCCCGACTAATTCACCCCTCCACTTT. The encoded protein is CASSFPTNSPLHF.

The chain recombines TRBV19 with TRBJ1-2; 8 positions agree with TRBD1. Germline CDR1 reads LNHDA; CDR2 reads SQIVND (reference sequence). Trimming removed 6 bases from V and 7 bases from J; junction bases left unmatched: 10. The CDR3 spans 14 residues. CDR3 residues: CASSRGQGSGGYTF. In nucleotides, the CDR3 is TGTGCCAGTAGCCGAGGACAGGGTTCGGGTGGCTACACCTTC.

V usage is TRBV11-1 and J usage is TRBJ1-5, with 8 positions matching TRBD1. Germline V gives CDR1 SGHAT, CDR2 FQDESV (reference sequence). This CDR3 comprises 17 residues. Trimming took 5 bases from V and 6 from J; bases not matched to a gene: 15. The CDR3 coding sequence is TGTGCCAGCAGCCCGGAAGAGGGCAGGGGGCTGGGTCAGCCCCAGCATTTT. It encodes CASSPEEGRGLGQPQHF.

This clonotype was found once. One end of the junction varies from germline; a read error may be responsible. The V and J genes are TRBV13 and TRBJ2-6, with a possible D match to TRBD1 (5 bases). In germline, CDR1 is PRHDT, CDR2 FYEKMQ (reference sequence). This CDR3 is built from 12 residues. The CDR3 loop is CASSEYRNTEAF. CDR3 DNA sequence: TGTGCCAGCAGCGAATACAGGAACACTGAAGCTTTC.

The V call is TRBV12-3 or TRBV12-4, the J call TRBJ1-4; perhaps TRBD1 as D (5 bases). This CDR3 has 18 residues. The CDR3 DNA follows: TGTAGCCATAGTTTAGGGGTCCGCTGCTGGCACAGAGATGAAAAACTGTTTTTT. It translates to CSHSLGVRCWHRDEKLFF.

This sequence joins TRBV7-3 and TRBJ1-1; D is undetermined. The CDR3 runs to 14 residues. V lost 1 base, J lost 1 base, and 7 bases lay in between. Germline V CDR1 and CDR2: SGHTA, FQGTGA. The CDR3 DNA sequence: TGTGCCAGCAGCTTAAGTCGGGGGAACACTGAAGCTTTCTTT. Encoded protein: CASSLSRGNTEAFF.

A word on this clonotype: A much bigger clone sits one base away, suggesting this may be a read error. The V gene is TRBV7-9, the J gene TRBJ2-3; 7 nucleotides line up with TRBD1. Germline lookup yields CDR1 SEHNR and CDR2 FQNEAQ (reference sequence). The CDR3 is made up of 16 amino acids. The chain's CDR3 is CASSLGNSVGTDAQYF. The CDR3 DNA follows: TGTGCCAGCAGCTTAGGTAACAGCGTCGGGACAGATGCGCAGTATTTT.

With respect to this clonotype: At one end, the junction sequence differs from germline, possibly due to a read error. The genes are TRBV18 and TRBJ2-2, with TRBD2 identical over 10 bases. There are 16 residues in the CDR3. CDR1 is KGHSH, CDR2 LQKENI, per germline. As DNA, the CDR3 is TGTGCCAGCTCACCACCCGGACTAGCGGTAACCGGGGGGCTGTTTTTT. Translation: CASSPPGLAVTGGLFF.

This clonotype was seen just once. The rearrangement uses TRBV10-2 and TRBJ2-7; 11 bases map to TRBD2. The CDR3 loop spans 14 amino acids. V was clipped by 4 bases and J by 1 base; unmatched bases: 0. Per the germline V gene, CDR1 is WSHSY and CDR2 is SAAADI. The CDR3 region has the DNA TGCGCCAGCAGTGGACTAGCGGGATCCTACGAGCAGTACTTC. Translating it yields CASSGLAGSYEQYF.

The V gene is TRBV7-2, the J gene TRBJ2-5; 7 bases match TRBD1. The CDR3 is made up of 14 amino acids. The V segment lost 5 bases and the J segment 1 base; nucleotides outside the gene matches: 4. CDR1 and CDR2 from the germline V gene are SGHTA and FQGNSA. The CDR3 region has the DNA TGTGCCAGCAGCAGCAGACAGGGCCAAGAGACCCAGTACTTC. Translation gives CASSSRQGQETQYF.

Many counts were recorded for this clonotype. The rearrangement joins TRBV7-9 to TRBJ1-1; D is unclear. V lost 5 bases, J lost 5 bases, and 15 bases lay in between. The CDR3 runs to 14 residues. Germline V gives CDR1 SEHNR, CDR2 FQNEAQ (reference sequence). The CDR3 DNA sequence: TGTGCCAGCAGCCCTACAGTGGGAAAGACTGAAGCTTTCTTT. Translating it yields CASSPTVGKTEAFF.

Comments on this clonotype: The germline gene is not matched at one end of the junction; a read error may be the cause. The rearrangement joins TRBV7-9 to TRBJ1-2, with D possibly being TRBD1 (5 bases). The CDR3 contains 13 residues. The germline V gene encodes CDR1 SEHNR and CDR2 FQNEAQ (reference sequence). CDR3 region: CASSLTGTDGYIF. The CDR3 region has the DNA TGTGCCAGCAGCCTGACCGGGACGGATGGCTACATCTTC.

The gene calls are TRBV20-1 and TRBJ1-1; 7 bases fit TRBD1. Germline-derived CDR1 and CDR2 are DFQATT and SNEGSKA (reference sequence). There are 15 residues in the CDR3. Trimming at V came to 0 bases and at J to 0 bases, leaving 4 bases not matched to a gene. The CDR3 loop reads CSARDRGTVNTEAFF. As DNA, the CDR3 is TGCAGTGCTAGAGATCGTGGGACAGTGAACACTGAAGCTTTCTTT.

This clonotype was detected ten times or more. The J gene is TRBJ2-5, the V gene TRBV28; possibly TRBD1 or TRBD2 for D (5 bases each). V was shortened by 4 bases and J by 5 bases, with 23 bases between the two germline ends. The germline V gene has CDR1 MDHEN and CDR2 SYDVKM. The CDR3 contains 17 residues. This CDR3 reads CASSSLLGTDPGETQYF. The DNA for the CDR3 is TGTGCCAGCAGTTCTCTTCTCGGGACGGATCCGGGGGAGACCCAGTACTTC. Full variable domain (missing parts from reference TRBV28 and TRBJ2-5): DVKVTQSSRYLVKRTGEKVFLECVQDMDHENMFWYRQDPGLGLRLIYFSYDVKMKEKGDIPEGYSVSREKKERFSLILESASTNQTSMYLCASSSLLGTDPGETQYFGPGTRLLVL.

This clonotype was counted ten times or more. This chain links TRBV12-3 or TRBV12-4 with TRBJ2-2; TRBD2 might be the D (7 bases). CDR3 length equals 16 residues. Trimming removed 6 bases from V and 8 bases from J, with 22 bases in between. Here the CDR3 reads CASSQVMTGGLGELFF. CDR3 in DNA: TGTGCCAGCAGCCAAGTCATGACGGGGGGCCTAGGGGAGCTGTTTTTT.

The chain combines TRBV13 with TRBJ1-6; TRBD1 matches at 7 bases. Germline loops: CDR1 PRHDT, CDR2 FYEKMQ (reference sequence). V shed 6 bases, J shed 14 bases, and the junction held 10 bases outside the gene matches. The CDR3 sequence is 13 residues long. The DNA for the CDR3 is TGTGCCAGCAGGGGACAGCAAGGAGGATCCCTCCACTTT. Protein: CASRGQQGGSLHF.

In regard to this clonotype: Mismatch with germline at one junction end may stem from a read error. CDR3 bases: TGTGCCATCAGTGTCAAAGGGATCGAGCAGTACTTC. Protein product: CAISVKGIEQYF. J is TRBJ2-7 and V is TRBV2; no clear D. The germline V gene encodes CDR1 SNHLY and CDR2 FYNNEI. This CDR3 has 12 amino acids.